This TCR beta chain was sequenced in a study of cytomegalovirus exposure and HLA in healthy donors. General study findings and limits: The authors enumerated around 150 TCR beta chains as linked to cytomegalovirus.

Regarding this clone: Its matching antigen is unknown.

The CDR3 length is 13 residues. Germline V lookup: CDR1 LNHDA, CDR2 SQIVND (reference sequence). Trimming cost V 10 bases and J 4 bases; bases outside gene matches: 9. Separate from the roughly 700-subject first cohort was the roughly 130-subject validation cohort, to which the donors belonged. Sequenced by immunoSEQ multiplex PCR; TCRdb stores in-frame clones only, minus some. The data contain under 350,000 clones, approximately 86% of them singletons. This TCR was sampled from a woman between 18 and 29 years old in good health and CMV-seronegative. This rearrangement joins TRBV19 to TRBJ1-2, with 7 bases that match TRBD1. Material: PBMCs. CDR3 nucleotides: TGTGCCACCACCTTGGGACAGTTCTATGGCTACACCTTC. Translating gives CATTLGQFYGYTF.